Listed below are T cell receptor beta chains from one sample, sequenced in a study of response to subunit inactivated influenza vaccine. MiXCR, run by TCRdb on the RT-PCR reads, gives a single entry per CDR3 protein. Here the sample spans 650,000 to 850,000 distinct CDR3 sequences, approximately 14% being singletons. The sequenced sample was PBMCs from blood, obtained around 15 days before vaccination. Every receptor here comes from a middle-aged man who received an inactivated influenza vaccine. The CDR3 runs from the conserved cysteine through the conserved F or W. D genes are given only for firm matches. Clone size is given for some rows only: seen once, a few or many times, or a class if the clone is expanded.

j_call | v_call | cdr3_length | d_call | clone_size | cdr3_nt | cdr3_aa
TRBJ2-7 | TRBV28 | 12 | - | many | TGTGCCAGCAGTTTAGGCTTCTACGAGCAGTACTTC | CASSLGFYEQYF
TRBJ2-7 | TRBV5-1 | 14 | - | - | TGCGCCAGCAGCTGGACCGACTCGGCAAACGAGCAGTACTTC | CASSWTDSANEQYF
TRBJ2-5 | TRBV20-1 | 17 | - | - | TGCAGTGCTAGGGCTTTCGGGAGGGACAGAACATACGGGACCCAGTACTTC | CSARAFGRDRTYGTQYF
TRBJ2-1 | TRBV7-2 | 17 | TRBD2 | - | TGTGCCAGCAGCTTAAGGCCTTCGCGGGGGGGAGGGAATGAGCAGTTCTTC | CASSLRPSRGGGNEQFF
TRBJ2-1 | TRBV4-3 | 15 | - | many | TGCGCCAGCAGCCAAGAACTAGCCGCCTACAATGAGCAGTTCTTC | CASSQELAAYNEQFF
TRBJ1-1 | TRBV20-1 | 16 | TRBD1 | - | TGCAGTGCGCCCAGCCGGGGACAGGGATTTAGCACTGAAGCTTTCTTT | CSAPSRGQGFSTEAFF
TRBJ2-1 | TRBV20-1 | 14 | - | - | TGCAGTGCTACGACCCTAAACGCGAACAATGAGCAGTTCTTC | CSATTLNANNEQFF
TRBJ2-1 | TRBV4-2 | 13 | - | few | TGTGCCAGCAGCCAAGCAGTTCGGGAGCGAAAGTTCTTC | CASSQAVRERKFF
TRBJ2-3 | TRBV20-1 | 16 | - | few | TGCAGTGCTAGGTCGGATCTACAGAGGAGCACAGATACGCAGTATTTT | CSARSDLQRSTDTQYF
TRBJ2-1 | TRBV20-1 | 13 | - | - | TGCAGTGCTAGAGATCGATCCGCAGGGGAGCAGTTCTTC | CSARDRSAGEQFF
TRBJ2-7 | TRBV4-3 | 15 | TRBD1 | once | TGCGCCAGCAGCTTCCACAGGGGGACTGCCTACGAGCAGTACTTC | CASSFHRGTAYEQYF
TRBJ2-2 | TRBV5-1 | 14 | - | few | TGCGCCAGCAGCCCTTTCGACAGCACCGGGGAGCTGTTTTTT | CASSPFDSTGELFF
TRBJ1-6 | TRBV6-1 | 14 | TRBD1 | - | TGTGCCAGCAGTCTCCGGACAGGGGATTCACCCCTCCACTTT | CASSLRTGDSPLHF
TRBJ2-1 | TRBV6-2/TRBV6-3 | 15 | - | - | TGTGCCACCAGGGAAAGAATACTCGTAAACAATGAGCAGTTCTTC | CATRERILVNNEQFF
TRBJ2-2 | TRBV12-3/TRBV12-4 | 15 | TRBD2 | many | TGTGCCAGCAGTCGGGGGGGGGCGAACACCGGGGAGCTGTTTTTT | CASSRGGANTGELFF
TRBJ1-5 | TRBV28 | 17 | - | - | TGTGCCAGCAGTTTAATTGGGGTCGGCCGGGGTCATCAGCCCCAGCATTTT | CASSLIGVGRGHQPQHF
TRBJ2-3 | TRBV28 | 15 | - | many | TGTGCCAGCAGTTTAACCCAGGGAATCCCAGATACGCAGTATTTT | CASSLTQGIPDTQYF
TRBJ1-1 | TRBV20-1 | 14 | - | - | TGCAGTGCCGGCCAAGGCGGGCCCAAAACTGAAGCTTTCTTT | CSAGQGGPKTEAFF
TRBJ1-5 | TRBV7-8 | 15 | TRBD1 | - | TGTGCCAGCAGCCTCGACAGGGGATACAATCAGCCCCAGCATTTT | CASSLDRGYNQPQHF
TRBJ2-7 | TRBV20-1 | 13 | - | - | TGCAGTGCAGCACCTATGAGGGGCTACGAGCAGTACTTC | CSAAPMRGYEQYF
TRBJ2-5 | TRBV20-1 | 14 | TRBD1 | few | TGCAGTGCTAGAGGGGGGACAGGGGAAGAGACCCAGTACTTC | CSARGGTGEETQYF
TRBJ1-3 | TRBV6-5 | 14 | - | - | TGTGCCAGCAGTTACATGGTCGATGGAAACACCATATATTTT | CASSYMVDGNTIYF
TRBJ2-7 | TRBV5-1 | 15 | TRBD1 | - | TGCGCCAGCAGCTTGGCGGGGACAGATGGCTACGAGCAGTACTTC | CASSLAGTDGYEQYF
TRBJ2-3 | TRBV5-1 | 15 | - | few | TGCGCCAGCAGCCCAACAGGACTTGGCACAGATACGCAGTATTTT | CASSPTGLGTDTQYF
TRBJ1-1 | TRBV28 | 16 | TRBD1 | many | TGTGCCATTAACAAACGCAGGGGGCGGGTGAACACTGAAGCTTTCTTT | CAINKRRGRVNTEAFF
TRBJ2-1 | TRBV24-1 | 14 | - | - | TGTGCCACCAGTGACCGGAGGGCCCTCAATGAGCAGTTCTTC | CATSDRRALNEQFF
TRBJ2-1 | TRBV5-1 | 18 | TRBD1 | many | TGCGCCAGCACCCCCCAGGGACAGGGATTTGGGGGTTCGAATGAGCAGTTCTTC | CASTPQGQGFGGSNEQFF
TRBJ2-1 | TRBV18 | 16 | TRBD2 | many | TGTGCCAGCTCACTTCCTCTTTCGGGGGGGTCTGGTGAGCAGTTCTTC | CASSLPLSGGSGEQFF
TRBJ2-7 | TRBV5-5 | 14 | - | few | TGTGCCAGCAGCCACCCCCTGAGTCTCGGCGAGCAGTACTTC | CASSHPLSLGEQYF
TRBJ2-5 | TRBV11-1 | 19 | - | - | TGTGCCAGCACTCAAAAGGTTGGCCTAGCCGCCGCCCTTCAAGAGACCCAGTACTTC | CASTQKVGLAAALQETQYF
TRBJ1-5 | TRBV7-2 | 16 | TRBD1 | many | TGTGCCAGCAGCTTAGTCGGACAGGGGGCTTATCAGCCCCAGCATTTT | CASSLVGQGAYQPQHF
TRBJ2-1 | TRBV27 | 16 | TRBD1 | - | TGTGCCAGCAGTCCCTCAGGACAGGGGGGATACAATGAGCAGTTCTTC | CASSPSGQGGYNEQFF
TRBJ2-1 | TRBV18 | 11 | - | few | TGTGCCTCACCAGACTACAATGAGCAGTTCTTC | CASPDYNEQFF
TRBJ2-2 | TRBV28 | 15 | TRBD1 | few | TGTGCCAGCAGCCCGACAGGGGGCCCTCCCGGGGAGCTGTTTTTT | CASSPTGGPPGELFF
TRBJ2-5 | TRBV5-1 | 16 | TRBD2 | - | TGCGCCAGCAGCTTGGCGAGTAGCGGGCACCAAGAGACCCAGTACTTC | CASSLASSGHQETQYF
TRBJ2-1 | TRBV5-1 | 14 | - | few | TGCGCCAGCAGACCTGGACCCACTGGAAATGAGCAGTTCTTC | CASRPGPTGNEQFF
TRBJ2-2 | TRBV5-1 | 15 | - | few | TGCGCCAGCAGCATGGACCCCGGGATACCCGGGGAGCTGTTTTTT | CASSMDPGIPGELFF
TRBJ2-7 | TRBV7-2 | 16 | - | - | TGTGCCAGCAGCTTAGGGCGGCATGTCGGGTCCTCCGAGCAGTACTTC | CASSLGRHVGSSEQYF
TRBJ2-5 | TRBV28 | 14 | - | - | TGTGCCAGCAGCCCCCTCATGCGAAAAGAGACCCAGTACTTC | CASSPLMRKETQYF
TRBJ2-7 | TRBV2 | 15 | - | few | TGTGCCAGCAGTGAGGGGTCAGCCGGACTGTACGAGCAGTACTTC | CASSEGSAGLYEQYF
TRBJ1-1 | TRBV5-1 | 13 | - | many | TGCGCCAGCACCCTAGGTGGTGCAGGAGGAGCTTTCTTT | CASTLGGAGGAFF
TRBJ2-1 | TRBV6-1 | 16 | TRBD1 | - | TGTGCCAGCAGCGCTCGGACAGGGGTGATCTCTGGTGAGCAGTTCTTC | CASSARTGVISGEQFF
TRBJ2-7 | TRBV20-1 | 13 | - | many | TGCAGTGCTAGAGATCGCGCCGAATACGAGCAGTACTTC | CSARDRAEYEQYF
TRBJ1-4 | TRBV15 | 14 | - | few | TGTGCCACCAGCAGAGGCAGGGGAGGTGAAAAACTGTTTTTT | CATSRGRGGEKLFF
TRBJ2-7 | TRBV29-1 | 14 | TRBD2 | few | TGCAGCTACTCTAAACGGGGGGGTTCCTACGAGCAGTACTTC | CSYSKRGGSYEQYF
TRBJ2-5 | TRBV20-1 | 14 | - | few | TGCAGTGCTAGAGAGACCGGGCGAGAAGAGACCCAGTACTTC | CSARETGREETQYF
TRBJ2-3 | TRBV20-1 | 14 | TRBD2 | - | TGCTCCCAGGCTGGGCTAGCGGGGGCAGATACGCAGTATTTT | CSQAGLAGADTQYF
TRBJ2-7 | TRBV29-1 | 13 | TRBD2 | - | TGCAGCGTGACGGGACTACCTCCCTACGAGCAGTACTTC | CSVTGLPPYEQYF
TRBJ1-1 | TRBV10-3 | 13 | - | many | TGTGCCATCTCAGCAGGGTTGCGGACTGAAGCTTTCTTT | CAISAGLRTEAFF
TRBJ2-3 | TRBV12-3/TRBV12-4 | 16 | TRBD2 | - | TGTGCCAGCAGCCTTACTAGCGGGATTGGCACAGATACGCAGTATTTT | CASSLTSGIGTDTQYF
TRBJ1-1 | TRBV20-1 | 15 | TRBD1 | few | TGCAGTGCTGTCCGGGACAGGGGAGGGAACACTGAAGCTTTCTTT | CSAVRDRGGNTEAFF